The 19 T cell receptor beta chains presented below share a single source sample, sequenced in a study of tumor and adjacent non-tumor tissue in lung cancer. The template was RNA from unsorted bulk tissue. This non-tumor lung sample came from over 3 cm beyond the tumor edge. The library came from three nested PCR rounds adapted from ARM-PCR protocols. TCRdb reanalysed the multiplex PCR reads using MiXCR and keeps one entry per CDR3 protein. The sample includes fewer than 45,000 distinct CDR3 sequences, around 62% seen only once; the top ten take around 19%. The specimen sequenced was distant non-tumor lung tissue. These receptors were obtained from a woman aged 40 to 50 with non-small cell lung cancer.

Of note for this clonotype: One end of the junction fails to match germline, which may point to a read error. The rearrangement links TRBV29-1 to TRBJ2-1, with 8 bases lining up with TRBD2. CDR1 SQVTM and CDR2 ANQGSEA come from the germline V gene. The CDR3 length is 16 residues. As DNA, the CDR3 is TGCAGCGTTGCTGGGCCGGGAGGGCCGTACAGCAACGAGCTGTTCTTC. Its translation: CSVAGPGGPYSNELFF.

This clonotype has more than one count but fewer than ten. Given a much more abundant clone one base away, this may be a read error. V and J are TRBV6-1 and TRBJ2-1; tentatively, D is TRBD2 (5 bases). Germline V gene lookup returns CDR1 MNHNS and CDR2 SASEGT. This CDR3 comprises 13 residues. CDR3 amino acids: CASKILEGNERFF. The CDR3 DNA reads as TGTGCCAGCAAAATACTAGAGGGCAATGAGCGGTTCTTC.

This clonotype has just one count. Compared with germline, one end of the junction differs, possibly owing to a read error. The gene calls are TRBV13 and TRBJ1-2; 10 positions agree with TRBD1. The CDR3 contains 14 residues. CDR1 PRHDT and CDR2 FYEKMQ come from the germline V gene (reference sequence). The CDR3 loop reads CASSTDRGWDGCTF. The CDR3 DNA is TGTGCCAGCAGCACGGACAGGGGGTGGGATGGCTGCACCTTC.

This clonotype was found a few times. The chain has TRBV12-5 and TRBJ2-3; D is unresolved. The CDR3 is made up of 15 amino acids. V shed 1 base and J shed 2 bases, with 10 bases lying between them. Germline V gene data show CDR1 as LGHNT and CDR2 as FRNRAP. The CDR3 reads CASGLGQMDTDTQYF. The DNA of the CDR3 is TGTGCTAGTGGTTTGGGGCAGATGGACACAGATACGCAGTATTTT.

This clonotype was detected ten times or more. The genes are TRBV7-8 and TRBJ2-3, with a weak D call TRBD1 (5 bases). Germline assignment: CDR1 SGHVS and CDR2 FQNEAQ. V was cut by 0 bases and J by 4 bases, with 11 bases left in between. This CDR3 region has 15 residues. CDR3 bases: TGTGCCAGCAGCTTAGCCGCCGGACAAGCAGATACGCAGTATTTT. As protein: CASSLAAGQADTQYF.

In this sample, this clonotype turned up a few times. The V gene is TRBV28, the J gene TRBJ2-7; no clear D. CDR1 is MDHEN, CDR2 SYDVKM, per germline. The CDR3 extends over 13 amino acids. V lost 3 bases to trimming and J lost 6 bases, with 12 bases between them. DNA for the CDR3: TGTGCCAGCAGTTTTTATGGCGGCGGCGAGCAGTACTTC. Protein sequence: CASSFYGGGEQYF.

This clonotype has only a few counts. The CDR3 loop reads CASSARPAYEQYF. The CDR3, as DNA: TGTGCCAGCAGTGCGAGGCCGGCCTACGAGCAGTACTTC. The V and J genes are TRBV2 and TRBJ2-7; D is ambiguous. The CDR3 loop spans 13 amino acids. V was shortened by 4 bases and J by 2 bases, with 9 bases between the two germline ends. Germline CDR1 reads SNHLY; CDR2 reads FYNNEI.

V is TRBV4-2 and J is TRBJ2-5; D uncertain. In germline, CDR1 is LGHNA, CDR2 YNFKEQ. There are 15 residues in the CDR3. The V and J ends lost 0 bases and 8 bases respectively, with 16 bases between them. DNA of the CDR3: TGTGCCAGCAGCCAAGACGAGGTCAGGTTTCAAACCCAGTACTTC. It codes for CASSQDEVRFQTQYF.

The V call is TRBV2, the J call TRBJ2-3; possible D gene TRBD1, 6 bases. CDR1 and CDR2 (germline): SNHLY, FYNNEI. The CDR3 contains 14 residues. Trimming removed 5 bases at V and 3 bases at J, with 12 bases between. The CDR3 sequence: CASSQGRKTDTQYF. In nucleotides, the CDR3 is TGTGCCAGCAGTCAGGGGAGAAAGACAGATACGCAGTATTTT. The full variable domain, in which reference TRBV2 and TRBJ2-3 provide the parts outside the CDR3, is EPEVTQTPSHQVTQMGQEVILRCVPISNHLYFYWYRQILGQKVEFLVSFYNNEISEKSEIFDDQFSVERPDGSNFTLKIRSTKLEDSAMYFCASSQGRKTDTQYFGPGTRLTVL.

Points on this clonotype: One junction end does not reproduce the germline sequence, and a read error may be involved. The CDR3 reads CPSRPGPSAYEQYF. CDR3 DNA: TGTCCCAGCCGGCCGGGCCCCTCAGCCTACGAGCAGTACTTT. The gene calls are TRBV7-9 and TRBJ2-7; no definite D call. The CDR3 spans 14 residues. CDR1 is SEHNR and CDR2 is FQNEAQ in the germline V gene (reference sequence).

Concerning this clonotype: A junction end diverges from the germline sequence, so it may reflect a read error. The CDR3 DNA reads as TGTGCCAGCAGCTTGGCGGGAGCGAACTATGAGCAATTCTTC. Translated, it gives CASSLAGANYEQFF. The rearrangement links TRBV11-2 to TRBJ2-1; 7 bases are shared with TRBD2. In germline, CDR1 is SGHAT, CDR2 FQNNGV. This CDR3 is 14 amino acids long.

In the case of this clonotype: One end of the junction fails to match germline, which may point to a read error. This chain links TRBV11-2 with TRBJ2-7; D not certain. The CDR3 has 15 amino acids. The V gene's germline CDR1 is SGHAT and CDR2 FQNNGV. In DNA form, the CDR3 reads TGTGCCAGCAGCTTACGTGGGATCTTCACCTACGAGCAATACTTC. This sequence encodes CASSLRGIFTYEQYF.

To note about this clonotype: This may be a read error, as it is one base from a much larger clone. This chain links TRBV28 with TRBJ2-3; possibly TRBD1 or TRBD2 for D (6 bases each). The CDR3 is 15 amino acids. Per germline, CDR1 MDHEN and CDR2 SYDVKM. CDR3 sequence reads: CANSFGGRTGDTQYF. CDR3 bases: TGTGCCAACAGTTTCGGGGGCAGAACGGGAGATACGCAGTATTTT.

Regarding this clonotype: At one boundary the junction diverges from the germline segment, which might be a read error. The rearrangement joins TRBV28 to TRBJ2-7, with 8 bases lining up with TRBD1. Per the germline V gene, CDR1 is MDHEN and CDR2 is SYDVKM. The CDR3 loop spans 13 amino acids. Written as DNA, the CDR3 is TGTGCCTCCAGGGGGCAGGGGACCTACGAGCGGTACTTC. Translated, it gives CASRGQGTYERYF.

A remark on this clonotype: Compared with germline, one end of the junction differs, possibly owing to a read error. J is TRBJ2-7 and V is TRBV10-3, with a possible D match to TRBD2 (5 bases). Looked up from germline, CDR1 is ENHRY and CDR2 is SYGVKD. The CDR3 is 13 residues long. CDR3 region: CAIGESGSLGPYF. The CDR3 region has the DNA TGTGCCATCGGTGAGAGTGGGAGTCTAGGACCGTACTTC.

About this clonotype: As the CDR3 is not closed by the conserved phenylalanine or tryptophan, this likely results from a read error. This chain links TRBV10-1 with TRBJ2-7, with a tentative D call TRBD2 (5 bases). Trimming removed 4 bases at V and 3 bases at J, with 19 bases between. The V gene's germline CDR1 is WNHNN and CDR2 SYGVQD (reference sequence). The CDR3 contains 16 residues. CDR3 sequence reads: CASSVTADHPDYEQYI. The CDR3, as DNA: TGCGCCAGCAGTGTAACAGCGGACCATCCCGACTACGAGCAGTACATC.

As concerns this clonotype: Compared with germline, one end of the junction differs, possibly owing to a read error. The rearrangement uses TRBV11-3 and TRBJ2-1; no reliable D call. In germline, CDR1 is SGHNT, CDR2 YENEEA. The CDR3 loop spans 16 amino acids. The CDR3 DNA reads as TGTGCCAGCGGCCCAAGACCTAGGAGCTCCAACAATGAGCCGTTCTTC. Its protein product is CASGPRPRSSNNEPFF.

A remark on this clonotype: A much larger clonotype is one base distant, so this may be a read error. V gene TRBV20-1 combines with J gene TRBJ1-2; D call uncertain. From germline, CDR1 is DFQATT and CDR2 SNEGSKA (reference sequence). This CDR3 spans 14 amino acids. This chain's CDR3 is CSASHRYLNYGYAF. The DNA of the CDR3 is TGCAGTGCTAGTCACAGATATTTAAACTATGGCTACGCCTTC.

By frequency in the sample, this clonotype is medium-sized. The gene calls are TRBV11-2 and TRBJ2-5, with D tentatively TRBD1 or TRBD2 (6 bases each). Germline CDR1 is SGHAT and CDR2 is FQNNGV. V lost 5 bases and J 5 bases, leaving 9 bases between the germline ends. The CDR3 covers 12 residues. The CDR3 spells CASSQGGETQYF. The CDR3 nucleotides are TGTGCCAGCAGCCAAGGGGGGGAGACCCAGTACTTC.